Listed below are T cell receptor beta chains from one sample, sequenced in a study of identical twins. In TCRdb, the 5' RACE reads were re-called with MiXCR into one record per CDR3 protein. The sample includes about 900,000 distinct CDR3 sequences, 9% to 15% of them seen just once. These data were likewise used in another study, on yellow fever vaccine responses in identical twins.

Sequencing was done on a sample of PBMCs. The receptors stem from a woman between 18 and 29 years old in good health. Both conserved end residues are part of each CDR3. A D gene is named only where the DNA matches it firmly. The size field is filled for only some rows; it gives once, few, many or a size class.

.,TRBJ1-5,.,TRBV5-5,CASSAVFNQPQHF,TGTGCCAGCAGCGCAGTGTTTAATCAGCCCCAGCATTTT
.,TRBJ1-2,.,TRBV12-3/TRBV12-4,CASSLAGWQYTF,TGTGCCAGCAGTTTGGCGGGGTGGCAGTACACCTTC
many,TRBJ2-3,TRBD1,TRBV12-3/TRBV12-4,CASRGDRGDTQYF,TGTGCCAGCAGAGGGGACAGGGGAGATACGCAGTATTTT
few,TRBJ1-6,.,TRBV5-1,CASSSEQGMNSPLHF,TGCGCCAGCAGCTCGGAACAAGGCATGAATTCACCCCTCCACTTT
.,TRBJ2-1,TRBD2,TRBV24-1,CATSSGSGVGDEQFF,TGTGCCACCAGTTCCGGGAGCGGGGTTGGAGATGAGCAGTTCTTC
.,TRBJ2-5,TRBD2,TRBV2,CASPKLAGGETQYF,TGTGCCAGCCCAAAACTAGCGGGAGGAGAGACCCAGTACTTC
few,TRBJ2-5,.,TRBV12-3/TRBV12-4,CASSLDTAETQYF,TGTGCCAGCAGTTTAGACACAGCAGAGACCCAGTACTTC
.,TRBJ2-1,TRBD2,TRBV11-2,CASSYLGGLASGEQFF,TGTGCCAGCAGCTACCTCGGAGGACTAGCGTCGGGTGAGCAGTTCTTC
few,TRBJ2-3,.,TRBV28,CASSRRGRGIDTQYF,TGTGCCAGCAGCCGGCGGGGCAGGGGAATAGATACGCAGTATTTT
.,TRBJ1-2,TRBD1,TRBV7-9,CASSLSRGLNGYTF,TGTGCCAGCAGCTTAAGCAGGGGGCTTAATGGCTACACCTTC
.,TRBJ2-7,TRBD2,TRBV4-1,CASSLDPASGYEQYF,TGCGCCAGCAGCCTTGACCCTGCTAGCGGATACGAGCAGTACTTC
.,TRBJ2-4,TRBD2,TRBV7-9,CASSFSSGLAGGIQYF,TGTGCCAGCAGCTTTTCGAGTGGACTAGCGGGGGGCATTCAGTACTTC
few,TRBJ2-1,.,TRBV20-1,CSAIGLSEQFF,TGCAGTGCTATCGGCCTGTCGGAGCAGTTCTTC
.,TRBJ2-1,TRBD2,TRBV20-1,CSAPGLAGGRSYNEQFF,TGCAGTGCTCCGGGACTAGCGGGAGGGCGGTCCTACAATGAGCAGTTCTTC
.,TRBJ1-5,.,TRBV20-1,CSARVGSNSGNQPQHF,TGCAGTGCTAGAGTAGGAAGTAACTCGGGCAATCAGCCCCAGCATTTT
.,TRBJ2-1,TRBD2,TRBV20-1,CSARESGKYYNEQFF,TGCAGTGCTAGAGAGAGCGGGAAATACTACAATGAGCAGTTCTTC
.,TRBJ2-6,TRBD1,TRBV29-1,CSVPDRAGANVLTF,TGCAGCGTTCCAGACAGGGCTGGGGCCAACGTCCTGACTTTC
many,TRBJ2-3,TRBD2,TRBV5-1,CASSLTSGPQDTQYF,TGCGCCAGCAGCTTGACTAGCGGGCCCCAAGATACGCAGTATTTT
many,TRBJ1-5,TRBD1,TRBV7-8,CASSLQGQPQHF,TGTGCCAGCAGCCTACAGGGGCAGCCCCAGCATTTT
few,TRBJ1-1,TRBD1,TRBV14,CASRKTGGTEAFF,TGTGCCAGCAGAAAGACAGGGGGAACTGAAGCTTTCTTT
.,TRBJ2-1,.,TRBV29-1,CSPRPPGTNEQFF,TGCAGCCCCCGGCCACCCGGGACCAATGAGCAGTTCTTC
.,TRBJ2-7,TRBD2,TRBV3-1,CTSSHNSVPGLAGSYEQYF,TGTACCAGCAGCCATAACTCGGTCCCGGGACTAGCGGGTTCCTACGAGCAGTACTTC
few,TRBJ1-1,.,TRBV15,CATSRDPGMNTEAFF,TGTGCCACCAGCAGAGACCCAGGGATGAACACTGAAGCTTTCTTT
.,TRBJ1-5,.,TRBV6-1,CASSDRGLNQPQHF,TGTGCCAGCAGTGATAGGGGCCTCAATCAGCCCCAGCATTTT
.,TRBJ2-1,TRBD2,TRBV20-1,CSASLLAGASSPTEQFF,TGCAGTGCTAGTTTACTAGCGGGAGCGTCCTCCCCAACTGAGCAGTTCTTC
.,TRBJ1-1,.,TRBV9,CASSGSPASGTEVSTEAFF,TGTGCCAGCAGCGGATCTCCTGCGTCGGGGACGGAGGTCTCGACTGAAGCTTTCTTT